The 5 T cell receptor beta chains below were found in one sample sequenced in a study of T cell responses to AZD1222 COVID-19 vaccine. Repertoires were generated with immunoSEQ multiplex PCR, while TCRdb's copy carries only in-frame clones and drops some. The profile covers around 160,000 clones, with 88% appearing a single time and over 4.5% taken by the ten largest. This sample comprised peripheral blood, obtained on day 0 of AZD1222 vaccination. The receptors shown here come from an adult in good health.

This chain uses TRBV9 with TRBJ1-2; perhaps TRBD1 as D (5 bases). The CDR3 length is 15 residues. V shed 3 bases and J shed 6 bases, with 18 bases lying between them. Germline CDR1 and CDR2: SGDLS and YYNGEE. In nucleotides, the CDR3 is TGTGCCAGCAGCGCGGCCCCCGGGACTGAACATGGCTACACCTTC. Protein product: CASSAAPGTEHGYTF.

The chain combines TRBV7-9 with TRBJ1-3; no definite D call. Germline V gives CDR1 SEHNR, CDR2 FQNEAQ (reference sequence). The V and J ends lost 1 base and 2 bases respectively, with 9 bases between them. The CDR3 runs to 15 residues. CDR3 sequence (DNA): TGTGCCAGCAGCTTAGGATCCGGGACTGGAAACACCATATATTTT. Amino acids: CASSLGSGTGNTIYF.

J is TRBJ2-7 and V is TRBV4-3; tentative D call: TRBD1 (5 bases). V was shortened by 3 bases and J by 3 bases, with 15 bases between the two germline ends. This CDR3 contains 15 residues. The germline gives CDR1 LGHNA, CDR2 YSLEER. CDR3 residues: CASSQEQDTRYEQYF. The CDR3 region has the DNA TGCGCCAGCAGCCAGGAACAGGACACTCGCTACGAGCAGTACTTC.

This clone was recorded once. V gene TRBV29-1 combines with J gene TRBJ1-1; TRBD1 matches at 10 bases. Germline values: CDR1 SQVTM, CDR2 ANQGSEA. V was pared by 6 bases and J by 4 bases, with 5 bases of the junction left unmatched. The CDR3 runs to 13 residues. CDR3 nucleotide sequence: TGCAGCGTCTCGACAGGGGGCTTCACTGAAGCTTTCTTT. It yields the protein CSVSTGGFTEAFF.

V is TRBV2 and J is TRBJ2-7; D not certain. The germline CDR1 and CDR2 sequences are SNHLY and FYNNEI. The V end was cut by 3 bases, the J end by 1 base, with 7 bases between. This CDR3 has 13 residues. CDR3 loop: CASSEQVSYEQYF. The DNA for the CDR3 is TGTGCCAGCAGTGAGCAAGTATCCTACGAGCAGTACTTC.